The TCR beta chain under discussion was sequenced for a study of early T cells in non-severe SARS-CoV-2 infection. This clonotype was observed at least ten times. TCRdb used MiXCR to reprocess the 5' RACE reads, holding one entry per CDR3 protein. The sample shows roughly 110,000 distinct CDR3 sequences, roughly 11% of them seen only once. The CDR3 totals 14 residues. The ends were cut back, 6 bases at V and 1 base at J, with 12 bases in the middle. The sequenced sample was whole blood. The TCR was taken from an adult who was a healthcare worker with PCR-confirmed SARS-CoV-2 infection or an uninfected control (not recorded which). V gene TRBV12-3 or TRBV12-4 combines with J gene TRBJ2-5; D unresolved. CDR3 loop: CASSPWAGQETQYF. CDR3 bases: TGTGCCAGCAGCCCCTGGGCCGGCCAAGAGACCCAGTACTTC.